This TCR beta chain was observed in a study of vaccination and CD4 T cells after COVID-19. The sample's treatment: roughly nine-day PBMC culture with coronavirus spike peptide pools or control peptides (ViraFEST assay). Sequencing of DNA taken from cultured CD4+ T cells relied on the Oncomine TCR Beta short-read assay. DNA came from CD4+ T cells after culture. A single record per CDR3 protein comes from TCRdb applying MiXCR to the PCR reads. The sample has roughly 22,000 distinct CDR3 sequences; approximately 32% are singletons. The germline V gene encodes CDR1 LNHDA and CDR2 SQIVND (reference sequence). V shed 4 bases and J 0 bases; nucleotides not matched to a gene: 4. The CDR3 runs 16 residues. A note on this clonotype: Its antigen is not identified.

The sequenced material came from cultured CD4+ T cells from blood. The clonotype comes from a human donor with COVID-19. The chain couples TRBV19 to TRBJ2-3, with 10 positions matching TRBD1. CDR3 sequence reads: CASSSGQGESTDTQYF. DNA of the CDR3: TGTGCCAGTAGTAGTGGACAGGGGGAGAGCACAGATACGCAGTATTTT.